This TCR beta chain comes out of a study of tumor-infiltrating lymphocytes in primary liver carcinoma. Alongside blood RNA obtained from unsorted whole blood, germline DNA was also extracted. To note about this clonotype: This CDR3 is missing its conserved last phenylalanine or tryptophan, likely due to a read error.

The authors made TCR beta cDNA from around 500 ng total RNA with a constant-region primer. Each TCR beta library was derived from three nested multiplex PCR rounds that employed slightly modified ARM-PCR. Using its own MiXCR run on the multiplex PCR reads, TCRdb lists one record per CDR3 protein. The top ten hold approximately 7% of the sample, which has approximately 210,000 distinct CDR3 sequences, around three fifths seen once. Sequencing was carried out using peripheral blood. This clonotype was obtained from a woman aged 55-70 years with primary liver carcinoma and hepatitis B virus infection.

CDR3 nucleotides: TGTGCCAGCAGTTACTACCACCGGGAGCCAACCCATGAGCAGTTCTAC. It specifies CASSYYHREPTHEQFY. The gene calls are TRBV6-2 or TRBV6-3 and TRBJ2-1; D might be TRBD2 (6 bases). The germline V and J ends were trimmed by 1 base and 8 bases, with 18 bases remaining between them. CDR1 is MNHEY, CDR2 SVGEGT, per germline. This CDR3 is built from 16 residues.